This record covers a single T cell receptor (beta chain). This clonotype has a count of ten or more. There is no known antigen for this receptor. No quality values exist for individual bases; no much larger clone is one base distant. In light of the paper, this sample's treatment or condition label describes: live attenuated yellow fever vaccine strain. At every blood-draw timepoint, two biological replicates of bulk PBMCs were collected. PBMCs were isolated from peripheral blood using a standard Ficoll-Paque protocol. TriZol was used to extract RNA from bulk PBMCs, from CD4 and CD8 fractions, and from dextramer-positive and dextramer-negative fractions. The reads were generated on an Illumina NovaSeq 6000. Synthesis of TCR cDNA relied on 5'RACE template switching, a step that introduced a universal primer site along with unique molecular identifiers. cDNA synthesis was primed from both the TCR alpha and TCR beta constant segments. Library amplification used two PCR steps, and the second PCR step added sample barcodes and sequencing adapters. Sequencing of the libraries was done on either Illumina HiSeq 2500 (2x100 bp) or NovaSeq (2x150 bp). The paper's data handling went like this. Reads were demultiplexed and collapsed into UMI consensus sequences with MIGEC, and V(D)J alignment was performed with MiXCR. Vaccine-responding clonotypes were defined with edgeR using replicate PBMC samples, requiring FDR below 0.01 and a log2 fold change above 5 up to day 15. Each bulk clonotype was labeled CD4 or CD8 based on which sequenced repertoire, CD4 or CD8, contained the clonotype at higher abundance. The raw public data were reprocessed by TCRdb itself: fastp quality trimming at Q25, MiXCR clonotype calling, in-frame beta chains only. Merged by CDR3 protein, the rows form single entries marked with the most common genes and DNA. The V and J calls were not made by the authors but by TCRdb's processing. This sample gives around 300,000 distinct CDR3 sequences in total; around 4.4% of them show up just once. The biggest ten clones account for approximately 19% of the sample.

This entry comes from a study of T cells after yellow fever vaccination (dated by TCRdb to the late 2010s). In the study overall: The SMART-Seq v4 Ultra Low Input RNA kit was used to prepare libraries from fractions with low cell numbers. To track T-cell clones before and after primary and booster YFV17D yellow fever vaccination, bulk TCR alpha and beta repertoires were sequenced longitudinally. The cohort comprised two healthy male donors, one aged 18 to 29 and one aged 30 to 40 years. Blood samples were taken at several timepoints before and after primary and secondary immunization, and bulk PBMC replicates and cell subsets were isolated. Beyond this particular receptor, the publication reports: A small fraction of clonotypes appeared in both the CD4 and CD8 compartments, likely as a result of convergent recombination. Most clones expanded after primary vaccination (roughly 96% of CD4 and around 88% of CD8) were re-detected after the booster, suggesting that broad memory maintenance occurred. The secondary T-cell response was found to be weaker but faster than the primary response, with a peak reached on day 5 rather than on day 15. The study included only a couple of donors, which limits how far the findings can be generalized. Computational filtering was required because FACS-sorted repertoires could contain abundant contaminating clonotypes from the bulk population.

As encoded in the germline V gene (reference sequence), CDR1 is DFQATT while CDR2 is SNEGSKA. V and J are trimmed by 1 base and 0 bases, and the gene matches miss 7 bases of the junction. Including cysteine and phenylalanine, the CDR3 has 16 amino acids. This entry keeps only the CDR3 DNA: 48 bases, framed from base 1. This clonotype originated in a man aged 18 to 30 who received the YFV17D yellow fever vaccine. This chain is built from TRBV20-1 and TRBJ2-3; 7 junctional bases match TRBD1. Sequenced material: PBMCs, taken 15 days after the yellow fever booster vaccination. The CDR3 protein: CSARVPGQLSTDTQYF. The DNA sequence is as follows: TGCAGTGCTAGAGTGCCGGGACAGCTTAGCACAGATACGCAGTATTTT.